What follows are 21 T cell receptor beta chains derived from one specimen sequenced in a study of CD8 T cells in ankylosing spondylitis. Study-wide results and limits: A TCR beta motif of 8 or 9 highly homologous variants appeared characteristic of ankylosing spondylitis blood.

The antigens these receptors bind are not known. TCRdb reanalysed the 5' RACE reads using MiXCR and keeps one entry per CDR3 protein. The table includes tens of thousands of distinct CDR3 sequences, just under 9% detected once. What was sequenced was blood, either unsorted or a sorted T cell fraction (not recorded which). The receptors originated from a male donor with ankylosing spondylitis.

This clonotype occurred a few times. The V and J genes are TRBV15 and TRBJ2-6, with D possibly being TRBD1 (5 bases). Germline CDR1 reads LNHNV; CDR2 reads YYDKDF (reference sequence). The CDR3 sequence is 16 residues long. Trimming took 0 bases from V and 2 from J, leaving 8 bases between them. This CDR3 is CATSRERTTGANVLTF. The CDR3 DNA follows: TGTGCCACCAGCAGAGAGAGGACAACTGGGGCCAACGTCCTGACTTTC.

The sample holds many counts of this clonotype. The chain's CDR3 is CASRSSGSLNEQFF. The DNA of the CDR3 is TGTGCCAGTAGGTCAAGCGGGAGTTTAAATGAGCAGTTCTTC. The chain recombines TRBV19 with TRBJ2-1, with TRBD2 identical over 8 bases. V lost 6 bases, J lost 7 bases, and 8 bases stayed unmatched. Germline-derived CDR1 and CDR2 are LNHDA and SQIVND (reference sequence). The CDR3 extends over 14 amino acids.

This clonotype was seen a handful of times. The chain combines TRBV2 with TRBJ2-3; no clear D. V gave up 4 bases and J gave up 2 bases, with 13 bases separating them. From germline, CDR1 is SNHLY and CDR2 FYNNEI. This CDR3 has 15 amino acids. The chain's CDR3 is CASSVGVSNTDTQYF. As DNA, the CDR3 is TGTGCCAGCAGTGTAGGTGTGTCCAACACAGATACGCAGTATTTT.

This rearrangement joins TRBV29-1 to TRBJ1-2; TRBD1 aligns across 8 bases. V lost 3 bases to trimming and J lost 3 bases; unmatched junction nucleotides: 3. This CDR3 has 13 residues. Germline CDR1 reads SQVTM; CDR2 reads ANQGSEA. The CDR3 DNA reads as TGCAGCGTTGATCTACAGGGGGACTATGGCTACACCTTC. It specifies CSVDLQGDYGYTF. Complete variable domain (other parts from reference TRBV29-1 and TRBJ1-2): SAVISQKPSRDICQRGTSLTIQCQVDSQVTMMFWYRQQPGQSLTLIATANQGSEATYESGFVIDKFPISRPNLTFSTLTVSNMSPEDSSIYLCSVDLQGDYGYTFGSGTRLTVV.

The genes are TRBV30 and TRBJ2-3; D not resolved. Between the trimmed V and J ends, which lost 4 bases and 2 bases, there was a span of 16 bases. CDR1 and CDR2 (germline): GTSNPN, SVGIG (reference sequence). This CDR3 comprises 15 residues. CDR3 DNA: TGTGCCTGGACCCACTCAGGTGACAACACAGATACGCAGTATTTT. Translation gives CAWTHSGDNTDTQYF.

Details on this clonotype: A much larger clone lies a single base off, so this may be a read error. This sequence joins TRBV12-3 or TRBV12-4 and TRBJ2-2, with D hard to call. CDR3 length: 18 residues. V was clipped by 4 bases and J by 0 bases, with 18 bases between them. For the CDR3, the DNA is TGTGCCAGCAGTTATTCATCGGGTTCGCTAACGAACACCGGGGAGCTGTTTTTT. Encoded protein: CASSYSSGSLTNTGELFF.

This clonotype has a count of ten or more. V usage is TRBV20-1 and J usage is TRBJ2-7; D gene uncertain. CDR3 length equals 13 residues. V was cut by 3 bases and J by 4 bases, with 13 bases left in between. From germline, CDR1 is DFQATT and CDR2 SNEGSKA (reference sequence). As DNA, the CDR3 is TGCAGTGCTAGGAGGAAGGGTGGGTACGAGCAGTACTTC. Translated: CSARRKGGYEQYF.

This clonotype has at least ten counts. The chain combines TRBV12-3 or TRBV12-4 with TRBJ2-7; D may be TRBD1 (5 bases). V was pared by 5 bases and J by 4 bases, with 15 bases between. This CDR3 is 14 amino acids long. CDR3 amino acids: CASSPTGDGYEQYV. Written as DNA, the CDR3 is TGTGCCAGCAGTCCCACAGGAGACGGATACGAGCAGTACGTC.

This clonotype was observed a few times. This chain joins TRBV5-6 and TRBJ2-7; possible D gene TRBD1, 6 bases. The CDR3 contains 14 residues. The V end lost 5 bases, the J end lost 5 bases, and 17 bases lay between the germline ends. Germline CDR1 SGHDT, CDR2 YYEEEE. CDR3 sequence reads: CASSLGQTGDEQYV. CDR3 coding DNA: TGTGCCAGCAGTCTCGGACAGACTGGGGACGAGCAGTACGTC.

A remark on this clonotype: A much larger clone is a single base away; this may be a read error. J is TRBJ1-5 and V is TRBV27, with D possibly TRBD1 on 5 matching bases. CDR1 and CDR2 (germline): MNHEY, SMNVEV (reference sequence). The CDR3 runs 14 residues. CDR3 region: CASSFGAGGQPQDF. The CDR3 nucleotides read TGTGCCAGCAGTTTTGGGGCGGGTGGGCAGCCCCAGGATTTT.

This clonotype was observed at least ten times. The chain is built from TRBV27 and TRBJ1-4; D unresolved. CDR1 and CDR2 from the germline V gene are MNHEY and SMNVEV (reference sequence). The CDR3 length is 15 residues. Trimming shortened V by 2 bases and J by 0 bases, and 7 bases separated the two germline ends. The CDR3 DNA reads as TGTGCCAGCAGTTTAACCAGCGCAACTAATGAAAAACTGTTTTTT. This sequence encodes CASSLTSATNEKLFF.

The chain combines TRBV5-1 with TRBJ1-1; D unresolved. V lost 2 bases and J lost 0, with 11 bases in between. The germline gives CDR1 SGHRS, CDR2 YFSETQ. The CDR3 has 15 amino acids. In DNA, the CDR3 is TGCGCCAGCAGCTTCGATTTGTCCATGAACACTGAAGCTTTCTTT. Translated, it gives CASSFDLSMNTEAFF.

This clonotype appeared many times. This CDR3 is CASSLVPPGGNQPQHF. CDR3 in DNA: TGTGCCAGCAGTTTAGTCCCCCCGGGGGGCAATCAGCCCCAGCATTTT. This chain joins TRBV27 and TRBJ1-5, with D possibly matching TRBD1 (5 bases). Trimming removed 2 bases from V and 2 bases from J, with 13 bases in between. CDR3 length: 16 amino acids. Germline-derived CDR1 and CDR2 are MNHEY and SMNVEV (reference sequence).

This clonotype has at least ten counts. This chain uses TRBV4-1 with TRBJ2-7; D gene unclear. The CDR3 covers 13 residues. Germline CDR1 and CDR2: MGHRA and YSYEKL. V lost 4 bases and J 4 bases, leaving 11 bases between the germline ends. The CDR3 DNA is TGCGCCAGCAGCCCTAGGATGCGATACGAGCAGTACGTC. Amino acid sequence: CASSPRMRYEQYV.

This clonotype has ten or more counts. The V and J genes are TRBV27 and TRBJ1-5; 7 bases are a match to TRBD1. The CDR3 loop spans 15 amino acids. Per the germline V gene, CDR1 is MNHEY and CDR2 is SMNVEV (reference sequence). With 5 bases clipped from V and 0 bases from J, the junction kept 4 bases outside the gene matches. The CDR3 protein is CASSPGTVSNQPQHF. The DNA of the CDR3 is TGTGCCAGCAGTCCGGGGACAGTTAGCAATCAGCCCCAGCATTTT.

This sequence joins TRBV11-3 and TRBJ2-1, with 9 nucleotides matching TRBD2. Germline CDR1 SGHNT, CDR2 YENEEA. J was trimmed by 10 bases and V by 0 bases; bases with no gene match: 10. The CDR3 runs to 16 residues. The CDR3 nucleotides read TGTGCCAGCAGCTTAGAAGGAGCGGGAGGCTCCAAAGAGCAGTTCTTC. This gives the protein CASSLEGAGGSKEQFF.

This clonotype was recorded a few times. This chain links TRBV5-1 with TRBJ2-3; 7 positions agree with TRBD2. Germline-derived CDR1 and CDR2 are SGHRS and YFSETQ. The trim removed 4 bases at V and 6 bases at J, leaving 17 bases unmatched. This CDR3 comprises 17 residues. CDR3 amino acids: CASSPRPFREAGDTQYF. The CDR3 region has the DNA TGCGCCAGCAGCCCCCGGCCGTTTCGGGAGGCTGGGGATACGCAGTATTTT.

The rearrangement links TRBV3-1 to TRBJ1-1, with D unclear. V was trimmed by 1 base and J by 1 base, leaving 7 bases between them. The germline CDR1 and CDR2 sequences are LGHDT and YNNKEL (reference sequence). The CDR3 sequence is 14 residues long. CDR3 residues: CASSQVEGNTEAFF. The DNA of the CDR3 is TGTGCCAGCAGCCAAGTAGAAGGGAACACTGAAGCTTTCTTT.

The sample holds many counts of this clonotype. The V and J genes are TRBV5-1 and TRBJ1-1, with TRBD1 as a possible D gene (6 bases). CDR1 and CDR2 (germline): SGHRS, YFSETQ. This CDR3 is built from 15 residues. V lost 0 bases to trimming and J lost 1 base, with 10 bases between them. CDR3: CASSLDQGRNTEAFF. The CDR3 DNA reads TGCGCCAGCAGCTTGGATCAGGGGCGGAACACTGAAGCTTTCTTT.

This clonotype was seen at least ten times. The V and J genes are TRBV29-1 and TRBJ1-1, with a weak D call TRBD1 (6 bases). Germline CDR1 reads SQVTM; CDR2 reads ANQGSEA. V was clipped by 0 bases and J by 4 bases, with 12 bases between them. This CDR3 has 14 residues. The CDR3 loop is CSVEDPGVGTEAFF. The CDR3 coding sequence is TGCAGCGTTGAAGACCCAGGGGTGGGCACTGAAGCTTTCTTT.

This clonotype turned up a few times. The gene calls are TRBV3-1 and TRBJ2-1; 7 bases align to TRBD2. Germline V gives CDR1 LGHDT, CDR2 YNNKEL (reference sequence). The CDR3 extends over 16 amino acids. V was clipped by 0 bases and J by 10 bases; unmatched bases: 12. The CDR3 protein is CASSQDRQTEAGEQFF. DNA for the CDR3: TGTGCCAGCAGCCAAGATCGGCAGACCGAAGCGGGAGAGCAGTTCTTC.